This T cell receptor beta chain originates from a study of cytomegalovirus exposure and HLA in healthy donors. The germline V gene encodes CDR1 SGHRS and CDR2 YFSETQ. V lost 3 bases and J lost 3; bases outside the gene matches: 2. The CDR3 is 14 residues long. Donors counted as nominally healthy when sampled, yet unrecorded immune exposures were likely. Both 60 Vbeta primers and 13 Jbeta primers went into the PCR. Measured with immunoSEQ multiplex PCR; TCRdb has only the in-frame clones, and not every one. In total, the table holds 40,000 or so clones. This chain connects TRBV5-1 to TRBJ2-1; 8 bases map to TRBD1. The specimen sequenced was PBMCs. The receptor was derived from a woman in her 30s in good health and CMV-seropositive. The CDR3, as DNA: TGCGCCAGCAGCTCCACAGGGGGCTACAATGAGCAGTTCTTC. Its translation is CASSSTGGYNEQFF.